This T cell receptor beta chain was profiled in a study of cytomegalovirus exposure and HLA in healthy donors (dated by TCRdb to 2016 to 2017). Turning to the overall study: According to an earlier analysis of around 600 of the donors, 150 million to 200 million T cells yielded some 110 million unique TCR beta sequences and around 300 Gb of sequence data. All discovery cohort repertoires had been generated using a single sequencing platform. Rather than using new phenotypic data, the later analysis identified candidate immune exposures from TCR beta sequences and from how often those sequences occurred across donors. An early release covering over 500 HLA-typed donors comprised roughly 300 gigabases of sequencing data and 85 million to 100 million unique TCR sequences. The number of typed donors differed by locus: about 629-640 for A, B, C, DRB1 and DQB1; some 540 for DQA1; around 610 for DPA1; and around 490 for DPB1. To decide whether each TCR beta V gene segment behaved as functional or pseudogenic, an earlier analysis of several hundred of the donors relied on high-throughput TCR beta sequencing. A later genetic analysis used genome-wide SNP genotypes for about 65% of the 666 donors, treating that subset as a discovery cohort. HLA typing covered class I and class II loci at four-digit resolution. A few DR-DQ haplotypes were treated as single units for association and clustering because of strong linkage in the cohort. On average, 235,054 unique TCR beta nucleotide sequences were sequenced per donor among about 400 genotyped donors of the cohort, with about 17% of those sequences being non-productive. The study was designed to test whether signatures of past pathogen exposure could be identified by cataloging public T cell receptors. The study used immunosequencing to profile the T cell repertoires of several hundred subjects and linked those repertoires to cytomegalovirus serostatus. Besides the first cohort of roughly 660 subjects, a separate validation cohort made up of roughly 120 different subjects was used. In a later analysis, previously published TCR beta repertoires from 600 to 850 donors were re-analyzed and high-resolution HLA genotyping was added so that TCR occurrence patterns could be studied. Donor age, sex, ethnicity and CMV serostatus were collected together with the repertoire data. To predict cytomegalovirus infection status, the study brought together high-throughput TCR immunosequencing, statistical association of individual TCRs with disease status, and machine learning. The genetic ancestry cluster associated with self-reported Caucasian donors included about four fifths of the 398 genotyped donors.

Broader findings and caveats from the paper: In a later genetic analysis, fewer N-insertions in productive TCRs were reported among donors in an Asian-associated ancestry cluster than the roughly 700-donor mean. It was suggested by the authors that the approach could potentially be generalized to other disease states and immunological phenotypes. In a later analysis, most CMV-associated TCR beta chains were found to appear HLA-restricted, with HLA associations seemingly driven largely by CMV exposure. Because some donors lacked HLA typing at each locus, the association tests relied only on the typed subset. An earlier analysis of approximately 600 of the donors showed that most TCR beta V segments appeared in productive rearrangements either about 87% or about 30% of the time, which broadly matched IMGT annotations. In vitro tests confirmed that three of the cytomegalovirus-associated TCR beta chains recognize cytomegalovirus antigens. This cohort had only TCR beta chains sequenced, and the lack of alpha or paired-chain data limited which features could be detected. Immune exposure information for the cohort was limited to CMV serostatus. Because counts were too low, seventeen rarely observed V segments, including chromosome 9 orphons, were left out of the earlier analysis of 587 of the donors. Presence/absence analyses assumed roughly uniform sequencing depth across donors, an assumption that may not hold. Several of the top co-occurrence clusters appeared to be linked to parvovirus B19, influenza, CMV and Epstein-Barr virus, according to a later analysis. A later genetic analysis associated a missense DCLRE1C variant with V-gene and J-gene trimming of TCR beta chains, and an independent cohort replicated the association. A later analysis found that HLA-associated TCR beta chains were more clonally expanded and had lower generation probabilities than equally common non-associated chains. A further reported finding was that TCR beta sequences accurately predicted the HLA-A and HLA-B alleles for most subjects in the first cohort. A cluster of highly shared sequence variants was judged likely to be a technical artifact of the sequencing pipeline. Correlated functional status among segregating V segments might reflect linkage disequilibrium, but an unknown experimental factor could not be ruled out. The study gave a list of 150 to 200 TCR beta chains associated with cytomegalovirus. Some IMGT-functional V segments, including TRBV6-2 and TRBV6-3, could not be distinguished by the 87-base-pair reads and were therefore excluded. According to a later analysis, TCR association rates differed among HLA loci, with DRB1 alleles showing the most associated TCRs and HLA-C alleles showing the fewest. While some public TCRs were present in many individuals, most TCR sequences turned up only very rarely across donors. Strong co-occurrence of HLA alleles, especially DR and DQ, made assigning TCR associations to individual alleles difficult. Cytomegalovirus status was reported to be diagnosed by the classifier with high specificity and sensitivity in both the original and validation cohorts. Specific HLA alleles were associated with 15,000 to 20,000 TCR beta sequences at a false discovery rate of 0.05 in a later analysis.

In the case of this clone: Its antigen target is currently unknown. No per-base quality is available; no much larger clone lies one base away.

Looking up the germline V gene yields CDR1 MNHEY and CDR2 SVGAGI. The CDR3 numbers 14 residues from cysteine through phenylalanine. CDR3 DNA only is kept here, 42 bases in frame from base 1. The trim is 0 bases for V and 0 bases for J, with a gap of 4 bases between the germline ends. The protocol used for the library was the immunoSEQ multiplex PCR assay. For the multiplex PCR, a mixture combining 60 forward primers for TCR Vbeta segments and 13 reverse primers for TCR Jbeta segments was used. The CDR3 region of rearranged TCR beta genes was amplified from genomic DNA with a multiplex PCR assay. The Illumina HiSeq System was used to sequence the amplified TCR beta libraries as 87-base-pair reads. The published analysis was carried out like this. In a later analysis, tens of millions of unique TCR beta chains were counted across the 650 to 750 repertoires, and around 10 million of these chains were shared by at least two donors. Raw reads were error-corrected and collapsed into unique sequences by a nearest-neighbor algorithm in which closely related sequences were merged to remove PCR and sequencing errors. CDR3 sequences were aligned to IMGT reference sequences to assign V, D and J gene segments. For a sequence to be retained, a match of at least six nucleotides was required to both a V gene segment and a J gene segment. A rearrangement was called productive if the CDR3 had no stop codons and remained in frame with V and J, and every other rearrangement was called non-productive. CDR3 was defined according to IMGT convention as the region running from the second conserved V-encoded cysteine to the conserved J-encoded phenylalanine. In an earlier analysis of around 600 of the donors, sequences lacking an unambiguous match to a single V gene segment were excluded. In an earlier analysis of some 590 of the donors, a V segment was called functional when productive rearrangements were above 56.7%, and segregating when the standard deviation between donors exceeded 5%. A statistical classification framework was developed to diagnose cytomegalovirus status using the catalog of TCR beta chain sequences. In a later analysis, V and J genes were assigned by comparing TCR nucleotide sequences against IMGT/GENE-DB human TR gene sequences. Using the TCRdist pipeline, a later analysis assigned CDR3 sequences along with most-parsimonious VDJ recombination scenarios. In a later analysis, every TCR beta chain was defined by the combination of its CDR3 amino acid sequence and its V-gene family, and reads without a unique V-gene family were dropped. In a later analysis, 450 to 600 highly shared, low-generation-probability nucleotide sequences were removed to address suspected cross-contamination and a sequencing artifact. A later analysis calculated a clonal expansion index for each public chain from normalized within-repertoire ranks of inferred template counts. Generation probabilities in a later analysis came from a VDJ recombination model fitted to out-of-frame rearrangements, and those results were checked against IGoR. A later analysis scored TCR-TCR, TCR-HLA and TCR-CMV co-occurrence with hypergeometric tests, applying a repertoire-size bias correction to TCR pairs. In a later analysis, false discovery rates were estimated by permuting HLA or CMV assignments 20 times. In a later analysis, co-occurring TCRs were grouped using DBSCAN, with TCRdist sequence similarity added in when clustering inside HLA-allele-positive subsets. Co-occurrence clustering excluded repertoires with fewer than 30,000 or more than 120,000 public chains, plus five with anomalous nucleotide sharing. TCRdb took over this immuneACCESS table, retaining in-frame rearrangements with V and J assigned. Such tables are incomplete; in checked studies, under half of the missing clones stem from an unresolved V gene, and the remainder is unexplained. V and J calls and clone size follow that table, whereas D and trimming were derived from the DNA. The sample has 100,000 to 150,000 clones on record, 60% to 80% of them singletons. Clones ranked in the top ten supply under 1.5% of the sample.

In total, approximately 700 healthy bone marrow donors made up the cohort. Cohort members were all nominally healthy when sampled, although unrecorded immune exposures were likely present. The donor tested CMV seronegative, placing the donor among the roughly 350 seronegative members of the cohort. A peripheral blood sample was collected from each donor, and TCR beta sequencing was performed on peripheral blood mononuclear cells. The Qiagen DNeasy Blood Extraction Kit was used to extract genomic DNA from the blood cell samples. The V gene is TRBV6-5 and the J gene is TRBJ2-3; the D segment cannot be called with confidence. The sequence came from a female donor in good health and CMV-seronegative. The sequenced sample was PBMCs. Here the CDR3 is given as CASSYSQSTDTQYF. The sequenced DNA: TGTGCCAGCAGTTACTCCCAGAGCACAGATACGCAGTATTTT.